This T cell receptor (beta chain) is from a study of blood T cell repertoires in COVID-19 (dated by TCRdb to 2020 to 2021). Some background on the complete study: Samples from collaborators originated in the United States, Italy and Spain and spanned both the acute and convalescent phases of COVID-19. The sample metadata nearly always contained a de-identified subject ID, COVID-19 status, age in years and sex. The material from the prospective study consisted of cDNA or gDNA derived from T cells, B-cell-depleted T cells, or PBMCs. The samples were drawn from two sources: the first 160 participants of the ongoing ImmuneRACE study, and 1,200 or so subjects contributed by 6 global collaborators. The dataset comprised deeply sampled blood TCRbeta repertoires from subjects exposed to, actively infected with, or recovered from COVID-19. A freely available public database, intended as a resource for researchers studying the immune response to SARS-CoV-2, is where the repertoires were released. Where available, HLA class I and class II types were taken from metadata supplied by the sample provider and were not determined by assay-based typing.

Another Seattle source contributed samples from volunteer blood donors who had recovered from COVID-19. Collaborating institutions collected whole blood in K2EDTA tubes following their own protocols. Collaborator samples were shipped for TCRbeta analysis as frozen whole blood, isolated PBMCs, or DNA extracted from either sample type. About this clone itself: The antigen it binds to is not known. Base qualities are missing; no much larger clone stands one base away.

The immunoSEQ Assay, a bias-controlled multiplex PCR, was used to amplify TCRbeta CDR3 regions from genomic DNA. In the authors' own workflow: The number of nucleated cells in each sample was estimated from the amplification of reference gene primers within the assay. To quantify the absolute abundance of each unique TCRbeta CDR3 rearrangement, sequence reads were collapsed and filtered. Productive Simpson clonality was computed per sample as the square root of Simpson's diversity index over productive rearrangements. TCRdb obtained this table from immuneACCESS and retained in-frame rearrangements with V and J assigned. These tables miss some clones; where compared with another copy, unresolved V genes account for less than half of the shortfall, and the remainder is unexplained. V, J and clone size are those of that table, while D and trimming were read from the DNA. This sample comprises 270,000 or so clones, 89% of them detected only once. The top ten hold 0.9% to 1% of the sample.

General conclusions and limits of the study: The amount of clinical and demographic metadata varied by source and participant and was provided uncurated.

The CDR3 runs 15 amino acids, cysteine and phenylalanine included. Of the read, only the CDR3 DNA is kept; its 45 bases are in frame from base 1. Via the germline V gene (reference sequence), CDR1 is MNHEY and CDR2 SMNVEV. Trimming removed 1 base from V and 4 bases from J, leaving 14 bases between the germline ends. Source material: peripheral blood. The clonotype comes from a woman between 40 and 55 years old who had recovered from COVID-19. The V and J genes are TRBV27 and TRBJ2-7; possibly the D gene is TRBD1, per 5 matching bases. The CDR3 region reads CASSLLAQGGYEQYF. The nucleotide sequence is TGTGCCAGCAGTTTATTGGCGCAGGGTGGGTACGAGCAGTACTTC.